This passage covers 12 T cell receptor beta chains from one sample sequenced in a study of neoadjuvant anti-PD-1 for oral cavity cancer. As for time point: after neoadjuvant nivolumab, at surgical resection. Method: immunoSEQ multiplex PCR; TCRdb's copy keeps in-frame clones and lacks some. The sample lists 9,800 or so clones, approximately 61% occurring once. Sequenced material: PBMCs, taken after nivolumab (anti-PD-1) treatment. These receptors originate from a person aged 35 to 85 with oral cavity squamous cell carcinoma.

The chain carries TRBV10-3 and TRBJ2-7; maybe TRBD2 (5 bases). CDR3 length: 15 residues. Trimming cost V 0 bases and J 5 bases, with 14 bases left between them. Germline lookup yields CDR1 ENHRY and CDR2 SYGVKD. In nucleotides, the CDR3 is TGTGCCATCAGTGAGTCGTGGCAACCCGGGAACGAGCAGTACTTC. It encodes CAISESWQPGNEQYF.

The rearrangement uses TRBV7-3 and TRBJ2-1; 9 bases are a match to TRBD2. The CDR3 length is 15 residues. Germline V gene lookup returns CDR1 SGHTA and CDR2 FQGTGA. The V segment lost 5 bases and the J segment 5 bases; nucleotides outside the gene matches: 7. The CDR3 region is CASSPGLAKNNEQFF. CDR3 nucleotide sequence: TGTGCCAGCAGCCCCGGACTAGCGAAAAACAATGAGCAGTTCTTC.

The gene calls are TRBV6-6 and TRBJ1-1, with 8 bases aligning to TRBD1. The V and J ends lost 4 bases and 5 bases, in that order; junction bases with no gene match: 6. This CDR3 spans 14 amino acids. Germline CDR1 MNHNY, CDR2 SVGAGI (reference sequence). The chain's CDR3 is CASSSQGAGTEAFF. Written as DNA, the CDR3 is TGTGCCAGCAGTTCCCAGGGGGCTGGAACTGAAGCTTTCTTT.

CDR3 amino acids: CASGQGDGSTDTQYF. Written as DNA, the CDR3 is TGTGCTAGTGGTCAGGGGGACGGTAGCACAGATACGCAGTATTTT. The rearrangement joins TRBV12-5 to TRBJ2-3, with 7 positions matching TRBD1. Germline-derived CDR1 and CDR2 are LGHNT and FRNRAP. J gave up 0 bases and V 5 bases, and 5 bases lay outside the gene matches. This CDR3 region has 15 residues.

V gene TRBV29-1 combines with J gene TRBJ2-2; D is ambiguous. The CDR3 extends over 12 amino acids. V shed 5 bases and J shed 5 bases, with 9 bases lying between them. Germline V gene data show CDR1 as SQVTM and CDR2 as ANQGSEA. Here the CDR3 reads CSVWGYTGELFF. In nucleotides, the CDR3 is TGCAGCGTTTGGGGATATACCGGGGAGCTGTTTTTT.

This chain's CDR3 is CASSEVWDSSEAFF. The DNA of the CDR3 is TGTGCCAGCAGTGAAGTCTGGGACAGCTCTGAAGCTTTCTTT. The gene calls are TRBV6-1 and TRBJ1-1; 7 positions agree with TRBD1. This CDR3 contains 14 residues. The V gene's germline CDR1 is MNHNS and CDR2 SASEGT. The V gene end was trimmed by 1 base and the J gene end by 6 bases; junction bases not matched to a gene: 5.

This clone turned up a few times. V and J are TRBV5-4 and TRBJ2-7; a weak D match, TRBD2 (6 bases). This CDR3 region has 14 residues. CDR1 and CDR2 (germline): SGHNT, YYREEE (reference sequence). V was pared by 4 bases and J by 0 bases, with 11 bases between. The CDR3: CASSAGTDSYEQYF. The CDR3 DNA follows: TGTGCCAGCAGCGCCGGGACTGACTCCTACGAGCAGTACTTC. The full variable domain, with the rest looked up from reference TRBV5-4 and TRBJ2-7, is ETGVTQSPTHLIKTRGQQVTLRCSSQSGHNTVSWYQQALGQGPQFIFQYYREEENGRGNFPPRFSGLQFPNYSSELNVNALELDDSALYLCASSAGTDSYEQYFGPGTRLTVT.

This CDR3 is CASSQLQGRNQPQHF. CDR3 sequence (DNA): TGCGCCAGCAGCCAGTTACAGGGGCGGAATCAGCCCCAGCATTTT. The chain carries TRBV4-1 and TRBJ1-5; 7 bases align to TRBD1. V shed 3 bases, J shed 4 bases, and the junction held 6 bases outside the gene matches. Germline CDR1 MGHRA, CDR2 YSYEKL. The CDR3 has 15 residues.

In this sample, this clone turned up a few times. The chain is built from TRBV11-2 and TRBJ2-3; tentatively, D is TRBD2 (5 bases). Trimming removed 5 bases at V and 8 bases at J, with 11 bases between. The CDR3 spans 12 residues. Germline V gives CDR1 SGHAT, CDR2 FQNNGV. CDR3: CASSLTGSTQYF. DNA of the CDR3: TGTGCCAGCAGCCTCACGGGGAGTACGCAGTATTTT.

V and J are TRBV7-9 and TRBJ1-3; TRBD1 matches at 7 bases. The CDR3 totals 17 residues. V shed 1 base and J 0 bases; nucleotides not matched to a gene: 6. Germline loops: CDR1 SEHNR, CDR2 FQNEAQ (reference sequence). The CDR3 protein is CASSLEGTANSGNTIYF. DNA for the CDR3: TGTGCCAGCAGCTTAGAAGGGACAGCGAACTCTGGAAACACCATATATTTT.

The gene calls are TRBV5-5 and TRBJ1-6; D unclear. V lost 0 bases and J 7 bases, leaving 8 bases between the germline ends. Germline CDR1 and CDR2: SGHKS and YYEKEE (reference sequence). This CDR3 is built from 14 residues. The CDR3 bases are TGTGCCAGCAGCTTGGACAGCCCAAATTCACCCCTCCACTTT. Amino acids: CASSLDSPNSPLHF.

This clone was detected only a few times. The V gene is TRBV6-5, the J gene TRBJ2-7, with 9 positions matching TRBD1. V shed 3 bases and J 7 bases; nucleotides not matched to a gene: 7. The CDR3 has 14 amino acids. The germline CDR1 and CDR2 sequences are MNHEY and SVGAGI. The CDR3 DNA sequence: TGTGCCAGCAGTTATAACAGGGGGCGGTGGGAGCAGTACTTC. Residues: CASSYNRGRWEQYF.